There are a few counts of the clone carrying this T cell receptor (beta chain). Its antigen is unknown. Data came from immunoSEQ multiplex PCR; TCRdb stores just in-frame clones and leaves some out. The sample records 20,000 to 25,000 clones, about 84% being singletons. The V gene's germline CDR1 is SEHNR and CDR2 FQNEAQ (reference sequence). This CDR3 spans 13 amino acids. V shed 5 bases and J shed 7 bases, with 14 bases lying between them. This sample stems from a study of OX40 agonist ivuxolimab in advanced cancers. The study's findings and limits: The CD4+ and CD8+ T cells in the blood had expanded clonally by week 6 at 0.1 to 3.0 mg/kg.

The V and J genes are TRBV7-9 and TRBJ2-5; D uncertain. This receptor was taken from an adult with an advanced solid tumor such as melanoma, head and neck, liver or kidney cancer. Specimen: CD4+ or CD8+ T cells sorted from blood, collected in a trial of the OX40 agonist ivuxolimab. Here the CDR3 reads CASSEDNVGTQYF. In DNA form, the CDR3 reads TGTGCCAGCAGCGAAGACAATGTGGGGACCCAGTACTTC.